Presented here are 8 T cell receptor beta chains from one specimen sequenced in a study of OX40 agonist ivuxolimab in advanced cancers. The data were produced by immunoSEQ multiplex PCR, yet TCRdb's version contains in-frame clones alone and is incomplete. The sample comprises over 70,000 clones, about 86% of which are singletons, and 1.5% to 2.5% rests with the top ten. Sequenced material: CD4+ or CD8+ T cells sorted from blood, taken in a trial of the OX40 agonist ivuxolimab. The origin of the receptors is an adult with an advanced solid tumor such as melanoma, head and neck, liver or kidney cancer.

This CDR3 reads CSAELGDTF. The CDR3 DNA reads TGCAGCGCCGAACTTGGAGACACCTTC. The V call is TRBV29-1, the J call TRBJ1-2; no definite D call. Per the germline V gene, CDR1 is SQVTM and CDR2 is ANQGSEA. CDR3 length: 9 amino acids. Trimming pared 7 bases from V and 12 bases from J, leaving 12 bases between.

Only a few counts were recorded for this clone. The chain uses TRBV7-9 and TRBJ2-7, with 7 positions matching TRBD2. The CDR3 sequence is 14 residues long. V lost 5 bases, J lost 0 bases, and 4 bases stayed unmatched. Germline V lookup: CDR1 SEHNR, CDR2 FQNEAQ (reference sequence). CDR3: CASSILADSYEQYF. The DNA of the CDR3 is TGTGCCAGCAGCATCCTAGCGGACTCCTACGAGCAGTACTTC.

The chain combines TRBV7-3 with TRBJ2-2, with TRBD1 matching 7 bases. This CDR3 has 15 residues. Germline CDR1 SGHTA, CDR2 FQGTGA. Losses at the gene ends were 5 bases for V and 3 bases for J; bases not matched to a gene: 6. The CDR3 DNA sequence: TGTGCCAGCAGCGTATCAGGGGGTTACACCGGGGAGCTGTTTTTT. Translating it yields CASSVSGGYTGELFF.

As concerns this clone: This sample includes further DNA sequences coding for the same CDR3. CDR3: CASSSQGGGTEAFF. The DNA for the CDR3 is TGCGCCAGCAGCTCCCAGGGGGGTGGCACTGAAGCTTTCTTT. V is TRBV5-1 and J is TRBJ1-1; TRBD1 matches 7 bases. Germline values: CDR1 SGHRS, CDR2 YFSETQ. The CDR3 runs 14 residues. With 3 bases clipped from V and 4 bases from J, the junction kept 6 bases outside the gene matches.

The chain uses TRBV5-4 and TRBJ2-4; tentatively, D is TRBD1 (6 bases). Germline V gene lookup returns CDR1 SGHNT and CDR2 YYREEE (reference sequence). The germline V and J ends were trimmed by 4 bases and 1 base, with 9 bases remaining between them. The CDR3 spans 14 residues. The CDR3 loop is CASSSQGAKNIQYF. The DNA of the CDR3 is TGTGCCAGCAGCAGCCAGGGGGCCAAAAACATTCAGTACTTC.

This clone was recorded only once. The chain joins TRBV11-3 to TRBJ2-2, with TRBD2 matching 9 bases. Germline V CDR1 and CDR2: SGHNT, YENEEA. V lost 2 bases, J lost 7 bases, and 8 bases stayed unmatched. The CDR3 consists of 16 residues. This chain's CDR3 is CASSLQASGDGGELFF. The CDR3 coding sequence is TGTGCCAGCAGCTTACAGGCTAGCGGGGATGGCGGGGAGCTGTTTTTT.

The chain recombines TRBV7-6 with TRBJ2-3, with TRBD2 matching 9 bases. Germline loops: CDR1 SGHVS, CDR2 FNYEAQ. The CDR3 loop spans 16 amino acids. V shed 0 bases, J shed 5 bases, and the junction held 6 bases outside the gene matches. CDR3 region: CASSLADSGGVDTQYF. CDR3 bases: TGTGCCAGCAGCTTAGCGGATAGCGGGGGAGTAGATACGCAGTATTTT.

The genes are TRBV27 and TRBJ1-6; maybe TRBD1 (5 bases). The CDR3 length is 14 residues. V was shortened by 5 bases and J by 5 bases, with 10 bases between the two germline ends. CDR1 and CDR2 (germline): MNHEY, SMNVEV (reference sequence). The CDR3 DNA is TGTGCCAGCAGTGCGACAGTGAATAATTCACCCCTCCACTTT. Protein product: CASSATVNNSPLHF.